This T cell receptor beta chain was obtained from a study of blood T cell repertoires in COVID-19. Overall study: Sites in the United States, Italy and Spain provided acute and convalescent COVID-19 samples. The cDNA or gDNA used as material had been derived from T cells, B-cell-depleted T cells, or PBMCs.

Study processing details: Amplification from reference gene primers served as the basis for estimated nucleated cell counts. This table comes from immunoSEQ multiplex PCR, and its TCRdb copy is limited to in-frame clones, with some not included. The V and J calls and clone size are taken from that table; D and trimming were inferred from the DNA. The data show hundreds of thousands of clones, roughly nine tenths seen once. V gave up 9 bases and J gave up 1 base, with 10 bases separating them. The length of the CDR3 is 13 residues. CDR1 KGHDR and CDR2 SFDVKD come from the germline V gene. This clone was seen just once.

Source material: peripheral blood. This clonotype was sampled from a woman in her 50s with acute or convalescent COVID-19. The chain is built from TRBV24-1 and TRBJ2-3; no reliable D call. The CDR3 loop is CATSLGGTDTQYF. CDR3 coding DNA: TGTGCCACCTCATTGGGCGGCACAGATACGCAGTATTTT.